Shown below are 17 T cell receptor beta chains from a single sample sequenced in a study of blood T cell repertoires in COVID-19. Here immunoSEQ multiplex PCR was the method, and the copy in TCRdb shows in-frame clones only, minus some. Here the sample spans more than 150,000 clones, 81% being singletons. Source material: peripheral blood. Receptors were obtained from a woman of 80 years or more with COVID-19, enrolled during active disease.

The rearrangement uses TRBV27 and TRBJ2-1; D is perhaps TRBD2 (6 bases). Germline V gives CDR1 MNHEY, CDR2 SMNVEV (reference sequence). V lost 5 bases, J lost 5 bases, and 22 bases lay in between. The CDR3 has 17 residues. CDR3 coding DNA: TGTGCCAGCAGTCGCCTCTTCGGGCGGGGAGGCGACAATGAGCAGTTCTTC. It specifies CASSRLFGRGGDNEQFF.

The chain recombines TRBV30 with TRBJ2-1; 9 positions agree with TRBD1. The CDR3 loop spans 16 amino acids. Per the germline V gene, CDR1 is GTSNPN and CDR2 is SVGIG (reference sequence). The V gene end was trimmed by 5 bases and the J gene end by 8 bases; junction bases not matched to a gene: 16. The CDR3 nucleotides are TGTGCCTGGTGGACCCTTACAGGGGGCGCGTCCGATGAGCAGTTCTTC. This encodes CAWWTLTGGASDEQFF.

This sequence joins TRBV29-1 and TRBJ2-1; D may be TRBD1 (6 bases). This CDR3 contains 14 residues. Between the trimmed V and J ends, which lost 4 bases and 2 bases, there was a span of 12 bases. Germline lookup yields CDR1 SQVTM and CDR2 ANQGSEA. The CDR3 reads CSVGQGSAYNEQFF. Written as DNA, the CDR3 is TGCAGCGTTGGCCAGGGGTCCGCCTACAATGAGCAGTTCTTC.

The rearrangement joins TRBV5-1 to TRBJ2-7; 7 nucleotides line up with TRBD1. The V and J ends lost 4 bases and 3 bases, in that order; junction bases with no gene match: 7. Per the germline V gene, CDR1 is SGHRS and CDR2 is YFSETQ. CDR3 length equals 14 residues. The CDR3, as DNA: TGCGCCAGCAGCGTAAACAGGGGTGGCTACGAGCAGTACTTC. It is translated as CASSVNRGGYEQYF.

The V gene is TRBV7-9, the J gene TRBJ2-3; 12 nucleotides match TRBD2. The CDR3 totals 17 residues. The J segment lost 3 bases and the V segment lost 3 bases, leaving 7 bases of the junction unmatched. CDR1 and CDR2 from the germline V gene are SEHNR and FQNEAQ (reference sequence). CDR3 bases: TGTGCCAGCAGCTTTAAACTAGCGGGGGGACCTACAGATACGCAGTATTTT. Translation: CASSFKLAGGPTDTQYF.

Here the CDR3 DNA reads TGCGCCAGCAGCTCTCAGGGGGCGGGCTATGGCTACACCTTC. Translating it yields CASSSQGAGYGYTF. The rearrangement joins TRBV5-1 to TRBJ1-2; TRBD1 matches 8 bases. This CDR3 region has 14 residues. V trimming: 3 bases; J trimming: 4 bases; junction bases outside the gene matches: 5. Germline CDR1 SGHRS, CDR2 YFSETQ.

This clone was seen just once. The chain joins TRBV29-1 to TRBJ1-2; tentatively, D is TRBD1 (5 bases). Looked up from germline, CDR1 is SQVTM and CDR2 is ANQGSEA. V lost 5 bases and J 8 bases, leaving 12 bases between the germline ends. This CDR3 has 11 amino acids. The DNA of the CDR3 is TGCAGCGTTTGGGTCGACAGAGGCTACACCTTC. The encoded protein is CSVWVDRGYTF.

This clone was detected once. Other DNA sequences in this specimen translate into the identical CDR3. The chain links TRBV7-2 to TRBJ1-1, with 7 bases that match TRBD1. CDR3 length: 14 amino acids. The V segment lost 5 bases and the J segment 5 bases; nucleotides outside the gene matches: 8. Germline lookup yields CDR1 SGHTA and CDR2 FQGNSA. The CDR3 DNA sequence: TGTGCCAGCAGCCTGAGACAGGGTGGGACTGAAGCTTTCTTT. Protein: CASSLRQGGTEAFF.

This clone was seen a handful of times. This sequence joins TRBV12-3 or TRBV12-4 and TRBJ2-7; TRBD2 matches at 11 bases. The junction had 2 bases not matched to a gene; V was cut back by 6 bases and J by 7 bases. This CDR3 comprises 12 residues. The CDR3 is CASSRLAGEQYF. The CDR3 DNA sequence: TGTGCCAGCAGCCGACTAGCGGGGGAGCAGTACTTC.

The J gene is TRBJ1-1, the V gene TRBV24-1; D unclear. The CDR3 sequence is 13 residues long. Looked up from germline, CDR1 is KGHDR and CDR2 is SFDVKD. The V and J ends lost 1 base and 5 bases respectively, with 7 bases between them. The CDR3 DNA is TGTGCCACCAGTGATTTTGGGGAGACTGAAGCTTTCTTT. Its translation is CATSDFGETEAFF.

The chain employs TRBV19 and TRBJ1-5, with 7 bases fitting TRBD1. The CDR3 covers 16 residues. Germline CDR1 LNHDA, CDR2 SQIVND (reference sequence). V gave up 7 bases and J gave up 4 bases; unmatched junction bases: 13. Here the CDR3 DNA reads TGTGCCAGTAAGGAATCAGGGGGACGCCGAAATCAGCCCCAGCATTTT. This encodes CASKESGGRRNQPQHF.

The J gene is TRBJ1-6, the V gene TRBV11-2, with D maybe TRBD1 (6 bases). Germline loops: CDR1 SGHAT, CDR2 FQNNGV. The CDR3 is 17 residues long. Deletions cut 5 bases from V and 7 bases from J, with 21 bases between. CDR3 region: CASSVSVGAGTNSPLHF. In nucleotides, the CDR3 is TGTGCCAGCAGCGTCTCTGTGGGGGCAGGTACCAATTCACCCCTCCACTTT.

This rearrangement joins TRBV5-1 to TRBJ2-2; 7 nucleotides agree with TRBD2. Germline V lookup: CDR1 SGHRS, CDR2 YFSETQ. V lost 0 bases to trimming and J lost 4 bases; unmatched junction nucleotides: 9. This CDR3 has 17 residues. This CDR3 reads CASSLALAASGTGELFF. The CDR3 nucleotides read TGCGCCAGCAGCTTGGCGCTAGCGGCCTCGGGCACCGGGGAGCTGTTTTTT.

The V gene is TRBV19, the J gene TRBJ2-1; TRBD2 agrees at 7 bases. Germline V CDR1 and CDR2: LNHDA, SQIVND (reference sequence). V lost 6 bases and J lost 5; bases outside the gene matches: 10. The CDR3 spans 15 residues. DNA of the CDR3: TGTGCCAGTAGGCAGGTAGCGGGCGCCCACAATGAGCAGTTCTTC. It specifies CASRQVAGAHNEQFF.

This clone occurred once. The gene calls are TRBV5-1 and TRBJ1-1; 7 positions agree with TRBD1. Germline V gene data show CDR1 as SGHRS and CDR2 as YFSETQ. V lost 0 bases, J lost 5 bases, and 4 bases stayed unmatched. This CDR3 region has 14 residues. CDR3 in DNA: TGCGCCAGCAGCTTGGGACAGGGAGAGACTGAAGCTTTCTTT. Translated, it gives CASSLGQGETEAFF.

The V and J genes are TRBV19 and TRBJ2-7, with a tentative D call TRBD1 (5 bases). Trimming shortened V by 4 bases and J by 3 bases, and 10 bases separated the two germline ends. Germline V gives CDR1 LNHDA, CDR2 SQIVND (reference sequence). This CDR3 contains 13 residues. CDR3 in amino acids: CASSRTSSYEQYF. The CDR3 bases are TGTGCCAGTAGTAGGACAAGCAGCTACGAGCAGTACTTC.

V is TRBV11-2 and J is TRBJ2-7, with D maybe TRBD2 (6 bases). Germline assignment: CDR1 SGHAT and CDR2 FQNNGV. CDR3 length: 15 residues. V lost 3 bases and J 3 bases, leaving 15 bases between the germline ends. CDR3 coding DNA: TGTGCCAGCAGCTTTCTGATCCGGGGGAACTACGAGCAGTACTTC. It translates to CASSFLIRGNYEQYF. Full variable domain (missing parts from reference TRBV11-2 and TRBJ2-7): EAGVAQSPRYKIIEKRQSVAFWCNPISGHATLYWYQQILGQGPKLLIQFQNNGVVDDSQLPKDRFSAERLKGVDSTLKIQPAKLEDSAVYLCASSFLIRGNYEQYFGPGTRLTVT.